One and the same sample provided the 27 T cell receptor beta chains below, sequenced in a study of T cell changes during pregnancy in multiple sclerosis. Method: immunoSEQ multiplex PCR; TCRdb's copy keeps in-frame clones and lacks some. Of about 44,000 clones detected, roughly 90% appear once; the ten largest clones hold roughly 0.69%. The sample was CD4+ T cells from peripheral blood mononuclear cells, taken in the first trimester of pregnancy. These receptors came from a female donor with multiple sclerosis, enrolled in a pregnancy study.

This clone was counted only a few times. This chain links TRBV7-2 with TRBJ1-2; D is uncertain. CDR1 and CDR2 from the germline V gene are SGHTA and FQGNSA. The CDR3 runs 14 residues. V lost 0 bases, J lost 2 bases, and 7 bases lay in between. The CDR3 DNA sequence: TGTGCCAGCAGCTTAGCGCGACAAAACTATGGCTACACCTTC. This translates into CASSLARQNYGYTF.

The chain has TRBV9 and TRBJ2-7; D perhaps matches TRBD1 (6 bases). V lost 4 bases, J lost 2 bases, and 13 bases lay in between. Germline values: CDR1 SGDLS, CDR2 YYNGEE. CDR3 size: 14 residues. CDR3 in amino acids: CASSPRQEPYEQYF. CDR3 in DNA: TGTGCCAGCAGCCCTAGACAGGAGCCCTACGAGCAGTACTTC. Full variable domain (remainder filled in from reference TRBV9 and TRBJ2-7): DSGVTQTPKHLITATGQRVTLRCSPRSGDLSVYWYQQSLDQGLQFLIQYYNGEERAKGNILERFSAQQFPDLHSELNLSSLELGDSALYFCASSPRQEPYEQYFGPGTRLTVT.

The V gene is TRBV28, the J gene TRBJ2-3; D perhaps matches TRBD2 (6 bases). The CDR3 loop spans 17 amino acids. CDR1 and CDR2 from the germline V gene are MDHEN and SYDVKM. Trimming removed 6 bases at V and 1 base at J, with 20 bases between. The CDR3 here is CASSRYRREKGTDTQYF. CDR3 nucleotides: TGTGCCAGCAGCCGTTACCGCCGGGAGAAGGGCACAGATACGCAGTATTTT. Variable domain in full (rest from reference TRBV28 and TRBJ2-3): DVKVTQSSRYLVKRTGEKVFLECVQDMDHENMFWYRQDPGLGLRLIYFSYDVKMKEKGDIPEGYSVSREKKERFSLILESASTNQTSMYLCASSRYRREKGTDTQYFGPGTRLTVL.

The V and J genes are TRBV11-2 and TRBJ2-2; 7 positions agree with TRBD2. With 3 bases clipped from V and 5 bases from J, the junction kept 15 bases outside the gene matches. The CDR3 extends over 18 amino acids. CDR1 and CDR2 (germline): SGHAT, FQNNGV. The CDR3 here is CASSFRAPGRGSTGELFF. DNA of the CDR3: TGTGCCAGCAGCTTTCGGGCCCCGGGCCGCGGGAGTACCGGGGAGCTGTTTTTT.

The chain employs TRBV28 and TRBJ2-1; the match to TRBD2 covers 7 bases. There are 14 residues in the CDR3. The V gene's germline CDR1 is MDHEN and CDR2 SYDVKM. V shed 2 bases and J 6 bases; nucleotides not matched to a gene: 4. CDR3 residues: CASSLAWTSNEQFF. The CDR3 nucleotides read TGTGCCAGCAGTTTAGCTTGGACTAGCAATGAGCAGTTCTTC.

The V call is TRBV6-1, the J call TRBJ2-7, with D unresolved. Germline V gene sequence: CDR1 MNHNS, CDR2 SASEGT. Between the trimmed V and J ends, which lost 3 bases and 5 bases, there was a span of 8 bases. The CDR3 extends over 12 amino acids. The CDR3: CASSDLLDEQYF. CDR3 sequence (DNA): TGTGCCAGCAGTGATCTGTTAGACGAGCAGTACTTC.

The gene calls are TRBV27 and TRBJ2-3; TRBD2 agrees at 10 bases. The CDR3 is made up of 18 amino acids. The V gene end was trimmed by 3 bases and the J gene end by 1 base; junction bases not matched to a gene: 10. CDR1 is MNHEY, CDR2 SMNVEV, per germline (reference sequence). The CDR3 loop is CASSFWGSSGSGTDTQYF. The CDR3 DNA sequence: TGTGCCAGCAGTTTTTGGGGGTCTAGCGGGAGCGGCACAGATACGCAGTATTTT.

The chain couples TRBV7-9 to TRBJ2-5; 9 bases map to TRBD1. V lost 5 bases and J lost 4; bases outside the gene matches: 11. The germline gives CDR1 SEHNR, CDR2 FQNEAQ (reference sequence). The length of the CDR3 is 16 residues. The CDR3 coding sequence is TGTGCCAGCAGCCCCGGGACAGGGAGTTTACGAGAGACCCAGTACTTC. Protein: CASSPGTGSLRETQYF.

The V call is TRBV6-6, the J call TRBJ2-3; D gene uncertain. The CDR3 sequence is 15 residues long. Germline V gene data show CDR1 as MNHNY and CDR2 as SVGAGI (reference sequence). V was clipped by 6 bases and J by 6 bases, with 19 bases between them. This CDR3 reads CASRPLPPGVDTQYF. The CDR3 DNA reads TGTGCCAGCAGACCACTCCCCCCGGGTGTGGATACGCAGTATTTT.

The chain employs TRBV27 and TRBJ1-6; D is undetermined. Germline CDR1 is MNHEY and CDR2 is SMNVEV (reference sequence). The CDR3 is 14 amino acids. The V end was cut by 8 bases, the J end by 2 bases, with 10 bases between. The CDR3 here is CASARETYNSPLHF. CDR3 in DNA: TGTGCCAGCGCCCGCGAGACCTATAATTCACCCCTCCACTTT.

V and J are TRBV5-1 and TRBJ2-7; maybe TRBD1 (5 bases). This CDR3 is 14 amino acids long. Germline V lookup: CDR1 SGHRS, CDR2 YFSETQ. The germline V and J ends were trimmed by 1 base and 5 bases, with 13 bases remaining between them. The CDR3 DNA sequence: TGCGCCAGCAGCTTGCTAGTGGGGCGTAACGAGCAGTACTTC. Its protein is CASSLLVGRNEQYF.

CDR3 sequence reads: CASSYEGVGEQYF. The CDR3 DNA is TGTGCCAGCAGTTATGAGGGAGTGGGCGAGCAGTACTTC. The chain is built from TRBV6-5 and TRBJ2-5, with D perhaps matching TRBD2 (5 bases). The DNA end favors TRBJ2-7, so the J call may be wrong. This CDR3 comprises 13 residues. Germline V gene lookup returns CDR1 MNHEY and CDR2 SVGAGI.

This clone was seen a single time. V gene TRBV11-2 combines with J gene TRBJ2-3; the match to TRBD1 covers 12 bases. V was pared by 5 bases and J by 4 bases, with 1 base of the junction left unmatched. The CDR3 consists of 14 residues. The germline V gene has CDR1 SGHAT and CDR2 FQNNGV. As DNA, the CDR3 is TGTGCCAGCAGCCGGGACAGGGGGCCAGATACGCAGTATTTT. Residues: CASSRDRGPDTQYF.

The chain joins TRBV9 to TRBJ2-6, with 10 positions matching TRBD2. J gave up 1 base and V 4 bases, and 2 bases lay outside the gene matches. Germline values: CDR1 SGDLS, CDR2 YYNGEE. There are 16 residues in the CDR3. In nucleotides, the CDR3 is TGTGCCAGCAGCTTTAGCGGGGGGTCTGGGGCCAACGTCCTGACTTTC. Translation: CASSFSGGSGANVLTF.

The genes are TRBV7-9 and TRBJ2-3, with D possibly matching TRBD2 (5 bases). This CDR3 comprises 16 residues. Germline lookup yields CDR1 SEHNR and CDR2 FQNEAQ (reference sequence). Trimming cost V 5 bases and J 2 bases, with 17 bases left between them. The CDR3 protein is CASSRIGLRFTDTQYF. The CDR3 coding sequence is TGTGCCAGCAGCCGAATTGGACTCCGGTTCACAGATACGCAGTATTTT.

The genes are TRBV11-2 and TRBJ1-1; a weak D match, TRBD1 (6 bases). Germline V gives CDR1 SGHAT, CDR2 FQNNGV. V gave up 3 bases and J gave up 5 bases, with 13 bases separating them. CDR3 size: 14 residues. The CDR3 here is CASSLGARVTEAFF. CDR3 in DNA: TGTGCCAGCAGCTTGGGGGCACGGGTGACTGAAGCTTTCTTT.

J is TRBJ2-3 and V is TRBV11-2; TRBD1 matches at 8 bases. V lost 4 bases to trimming and J lost 2 bases; unmatched junction nucleotides: 17. In germline, CDR1 is SGHAT, CDR2 FQNNGV. The CDR3 contains 19 residues. The CDR3 loop reads CASSYRSRTGYPNTDTQYF. CDR3 sequence (DNA): TGTGCCAGCAGCTATCGATCCAGGACAGGGTATCCCAACACAGATACGCAGTATTTT.

V gene TRBV28 combines with J gene TRBJ2-1, with 14 bases aligning to TRBD2. The CDR3 spans 19 residues. CDR1 is MDHEN, CDR2 SYDVKM, per germline. Trimming cost V 6 bases and J 1 base; bases outside gene matches: 11. The DNA of the CDR3 is TGTGCCAGCAGCCGCGGACTAGCGGGAGGAGTATGGTCCTACAATGAGCAGTTCTTC. Translated: CASSRGLAGGVWSYNEQFF.

V gene TRBV5-4 combines with J gene TRBJ1-3; D call uncertain. CDR3 length: 14 amino acids. The germline V and J ends were trimmed by 2 bases and 7 bases, with 13 bases remaining between them. Germline lookup yields CDR1 SGHNT and CDR2 YYREEE (reference sequence). The CDR3 bases are TGTGCCAGCAGCTTCGCGCCCCTTAACAACACCATATATTTT. Its translation: CASSFAPLNNTIYF.

This clone occurred a few times. The genes are TRBV15 and TRBJ2-5; TRBD2 is a possible D gene (6 bases). CDR1 is LNHNV, CDR2 YYDKDF, per germline (reference sequence). This CDR3 comprises 16 residues. Between the trimmed V and J ends, which lost 5 bases and 5 bases, there was a span of 21 bases. DNA for the CDR3: TGTGCCACCAGCCGCCCCGGGGAAGGGAGGAAGGAGACCCAGTACTTC. It codes for CATSRPGEGRKETQYF.

The rearrangement links TRBV28 to TRBJ2-5; TRBD2 matches at 9 bases. Germline assignment: CDR1 MDHEN and CDR2 SYDVKM. The CDR3 is 15 amino acids. The V and J ends lost 2 bases and 5 bases, in that order; junction bases with no gene match: 6. The CDR3 region has the DNA TGTGCCAGCAGTTTAGTAGCGGGAGTTGGGGAGACCCAGTACTTC. Translating gives CASSLVAGVGETQYF. The whole variable domain, remainder taken from reference TRBV28 and TRBJ2-5, is DVKVTQSSRYLVKRTGEKVFLECVQDMDHENMFWYRQDPGLGLRLIYFSYDVKMKEKGDIPEGYSVSREKKERFSLILESASTNQTSMYLCASSLVAGVGETQYFGPGTRLLVL.

This chain joins TRBV5-1 and TRBJ2-5; D possibly corresponds to TRBD1 (6 bases). The CDR3 loop spans 15 amino acids. Trimming removed 2 bases from V and 5 bases from J, with 16 bases in between. Per the germline V gene, CDR1 is SGHRS and CDR2 is YFSETQ. DNA of the CDR3: TGCGCCAGCAGCTTAGGGACACTCCAAAGGGAGACCCAGTACTTC. Protein: CASSLGTLQRETQYF.

The chain recombines TRBV7-9 with TRBJ2-7, with D hard to call. V was clipped by 4 bases and J by 3 bases, with 7 bases between them. This CDR3 region has 12 residues. The germline CDR1 and CDR2 sequences are SEHNR and FQNEAQ (reference sequence). The CDR3 nucleotides read TGTGCCAGCAGCTCCCACTTCTACGAGCAGTACTTC. Its translation is CASSSHFYEQYF.

Here the CDR3 DNA reads TGTGCCAGCAGCCAAGATCTTGTCCGGGGGAACCAAGAGACCCAGTACTTC. It codes for CASSQDLVRGNQETQYF. The genes are TRBV4-2 and TRBJ2-5; maybe TRBD2 (6 bases). CDR1 and CDR2 from the germline V gene are LGHNA and YNFKEQ. The V end lost 0 bases, the J end lost 0 bases, and 14 bases lay between the germline ends. The CDR3 extends over 17 amino acids.

This clone occurred a few times. The rearrangement joins TRBV21-1 to TRBJ2-3; TRBD2 is taken as the D call from the table, unchecked against the DNA. TRBV21-1 is designated a pseudogene. This CDR3 comprises 17 residues. CDR3 region: CASTVREEGLTTDTQYF. Written as DNA, the CDR3 is TGTGCCAGCACTGTACGAGAGGAGGGTTTAACCACAGATACGCAGTATTTT.

The chain has TRBV11-2 and TRBJ2-4; 9 positions match TRBD1. V shed 3 bases and J 1 base; nucleotides not matched to a gene: 7. The CDR3 is 17 amino acids. Germline loops: CDR1 SGHAT, CDR2 FQNNGV. The CDR3 DNA reads TGTGCCAGCAGCTTCGACTTACAGGGGGCTGCCAAAAACATTCAGTACTTC. This encodes CASSFDLQGAAKNIQYF.

The rearrangement links TRBV11-1 to TRBJ2-7; D perhaps matches TRBD1 (5 bases). This CDR3 has 16 residues. Germline CDR1 is SGHAT and CDR2 is FQDESV (reference sequence). V was trimmed by 2 bases and J by 1 base, leaving 15 bases between them. CDR3 nucleotides: TGTGCCAGCAGCTTAAGGTCCCGGACATCATCCTACGAGCAGTACTTC. This translates into CASSLRSRTSSYEQYF.